The next 2 T cell receptor beta chains were all read from a single sample in a study of blood T cells in healthy people across ages. Next came a second PCR, run for roughly 6 to 11 cycles, which used a sample-barcoded 5' primer along with a J-beta primer mix. Each CDR3 protein is one row after TCRdb ran MiXCR on the 5' RACE reads. The table shows about 570,000 distinct CDR3 sequences, with roughly 28% occurring only once. Sequences were obtained from blood. The receptors derive from a woman in her 70s in good health.

The rearrangement uses TRBV25-1 and TRBJ1-2, with a possible D match to TRBD1 (6 bases). CDR1 is MGHDK and CDR2 is SYGVNS in the germline V gene. The ends were cut back, 5 bases at V and 3 bases at J, with 10 bases in the middle. The CDR3 consists of 13 residues. CDR3 sequence reads: CASSPTGHYGYTF. The CDR3 DNA is TGTGCCAGCAGTCCGACAGGTCACTATGGCTACACCTTC.

This chain connects TRBV7-9 to TRBJ2-3, with 10 positions matching TRBD2. V trimming: 5 bases; J trimming: 5 bases; junction bases outside the gene matches: 7. CDR3 length: 15 residues. The germline V gene has CDR1 SEHNR and CDR2 FQNEAQ (reference sequence). CDR3 sequence: CASSPKRGGRDTQYF. The DNA for the CDR3 is TGTGCCAGCAGCCCTAAGCGGGGGGGCCGAGATACGCAGTATTTT. Full variable domain (missing parts from reference TRBV7-9 and TRBJ2-3): DTGVSQNPRHKITKRGQNVTFRCDPISEHNRLYWYRQTLGQGPEFLTYFQNEAQLEKSRLLSDRFSAERPKGSFSTLEIQRTEQGDSAMYLCASSPKRGGRDTQYFGPGTRLTVL.